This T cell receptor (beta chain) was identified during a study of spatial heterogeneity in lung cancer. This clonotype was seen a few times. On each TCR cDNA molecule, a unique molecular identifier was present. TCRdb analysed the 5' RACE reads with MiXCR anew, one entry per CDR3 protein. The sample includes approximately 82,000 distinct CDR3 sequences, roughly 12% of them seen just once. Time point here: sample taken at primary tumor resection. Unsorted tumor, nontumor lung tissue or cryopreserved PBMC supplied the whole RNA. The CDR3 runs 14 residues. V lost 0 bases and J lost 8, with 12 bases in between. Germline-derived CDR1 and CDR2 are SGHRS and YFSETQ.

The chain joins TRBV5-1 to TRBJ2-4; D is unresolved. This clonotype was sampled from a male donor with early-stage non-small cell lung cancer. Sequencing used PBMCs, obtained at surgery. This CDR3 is CASSLGISLDIQYF. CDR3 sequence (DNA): TGCGCCAGCAGCTTGGGAATTAGCTTAGACATTCAGTACTTC.